Reported below is one T cell receptor (beta chain). The specificity of this receptor is unknown. Base qualities are missing; no much larger clone stands one base away. The immunoSEQ multiplex PCR assay was used to generate TCR libraries, with TCR-beta and/or TCR-alpha/delta assays applied to each sample. The Illumina high-throughput platform was used to sequence the amplified TCR libraries. The published analysis was carried out like this. Clustering and dimensionality reduction relied on pairwise TCRdist distances among GMM-specific receptors from T cells that were either sorted ex vivo or expanded in vitro. The score assigned to each clinical repertoire was mean NN-distance, meaning the average TCRdist to the nearest 10% of tetramer-positive reference sequences. To compute GEM TCR motif frequency, the fraction of unique TCRs matching known GEM sequences by V/J usage and CDR3 length was calculated. Linear discriminant analysis with leave-one-out cross-validation, implemented in scikit-learn, was used to classify active tuberculosis. TCRdb stores this immuneACCESS table with in-frame sequences only. Part of the clones is absent; in the studies checked, under half of the shortfall reflects unresolved V genes, and no reason is known for the rest. Clone size and the V and J calls come from that table; the DNA yielded D and trimming. Counted in this sample were tens of thousands of clones; roughly 94% of them appeared once. The top ten constitute 6.5% to 7% of the sample.

The source of the sample is a study of T cells in tuberculosis (dated by TCRdb to between 2017 and 2018). General notes on the study: The study combined CD1B tetramers and high-throughput TCR immunosequencing to characterize T cells specific for the mycobacterial lipid antigen glucose monomycolate (GMM). A South African clinical cohort compared IGRA-negative adolescents, IGRA-positive adolescents with latent tuberculosis and adults with active tuberculosis, ten per group. Active tuberculosis patient PBMC were archived before or within 7 days of starting standard anti-tuberculosis treatment.

Beyond this particular receptor, the publication reports: Clinical samples were selected based on the availability of cryopreserved specimens, with adults included as active tuberculosis cases and adolescents included as controls. The smaller NN-distances were partly driven by shorter CDR3-alpha lengths in active tuberculosis patients, and the difference for TCR-beta did not reach statistical significance. Smaller mean NN-distances to GMM-specific TCRs were observed in active tuberculosis TCR-alpha repertoires than in IGRA-negative controls, suggesting clonal expansion of GMM-specific TCRs. With the diverse GMM-specific repertoire as input, a classifier achieved under 90% accuracy (AUROC around 0.93), whereas GEM motif frequencies as input gave approximately 70% accuracy.

The label giving this sample's time point can be read as: new active TB diagnosis, blood taken before or within 7 days of starting treatment. The patients with active tuberculosis were newly diagnosed, HIV-seronegative South African adults aged 18 years or older. Confirmation of active tuberculosis was obtained by positive sputum smear microscopy and/or positive M. tuberculosis culture. Immunosequencing was performed on unsorted cryopreserved PBMC, with around 92,000 T cells per clinical donor covered on average. Germline trimming: 5 bases from V, 1 base from J; junction bases outside gene matches: 6. Sequences MDHEN (CDR1) and SYDVKM (CDR2) are obtained from the germline V gene. CDR3 length: 15 amino acids, cysteine to phenylalanine. Kept here is only the CDR3 DNA, which spans 45 bases and is read in frame from base 1.

The material sequenced was PBMCs, taken at tuberculosis diagnosis. The TCR sequence derives from an adult with tuberculosis. In this chain, TRBV28 is recombined with TRBJ2-7; a stretch of 9 junction bases matches TRBD1. This receptor has the CDR3 CASSPPGTGSYEQYF. At the DNA level, the sequence is TGTGCCAGCAGTCCCCCTGGGACAGGGTCCTACGAGCAGTACTTC. Reference TRBV28 and TRBJ2-7 proteins supply the regions before and after the CDR3; the full variable domain is: DVKVTQSSRYLVKRTGEKVFLECVQDMDHENMFWYRQDPGLGLRLIYFSYDVKMKEKGDIPEGYSVSREKKERFSLILESASTNQTSMYLCASSPPGTGSYEQYFGPGTRLTVT.